The next 15 T cell receptor beta chains were all read from a single sample in a study of T cells after yellow fever vaccination. TCRdb re-derived calls from the 5' RACE reads in MiXCR, one entry per CDR3 protein. The profile shows around 260,000 distinct CDR3 sequences, 5.2% of them singletons. The sequenced sample was CD4+ T cells sorted from PBMCs, obtained on the day of the yellow fever booster vaccination. The receptors shown here come from a man between 18 and 35 years old who received the YFV17D yellow fever vaccine.

The chain uses TRBV2 and TRBJ1-6; 8 bases agree with TRBD1. This CDR3 is 12 amino acids long. Unmatched junction bases numbered 6, after V lost 6 bases and J lost 14 bases. The V gene's germline CDR1 is SNHLY and CDR2 FYNNEI. The CDR3 DNA reads TGTGCCAGCAGAACGACAGGGGAGGCCCTCCACTTT. Translated: CASRTTGEALHF.

Only a few counts were recorded for this clonotype. The V gene is TRBV24-1, the J gene TRBJ2-2; D might be TRBD1 or TRBD2, each matching 7 bases. V lost 9 bases to trimming and J lost 4 bases, with 14 bases between them. This CDR3 has 14 amino acids. The germline gives CDR1 KGHDR, CDR2 SFDVKD. The CDR3, as DNA: TGTGCCACCCAGCAGGGGGGGGGCACCGGGGAGCTGTTTTTT. The encoded protein is CATQQGGGTGELFF.

This clonotype was recorded many times. The gene calls are TRBV6-1 and TRBJ1-3; D perhaps matches TRBD1 (5 bases). CDR3 size: 13 residues. Deletions cut 4 bases from V and 1 base from J, with 5 bases between. In germline, CDR1 is MNHNS, CDR2 SASEGT. The CDR3 protein is CASSGTSGNTIYF. CDR3 bases: TGTGCCAGCAGTGGGACATCTGGAAACACCATATATTTT.

This clonotype was found a few times. The gene calls are TRBV5-1 and TRBJ1-3, with 7 bases fitting TRBD1. CDR3 length: 15 amino acids. Per germline, CDR1 SGHRS and CDR2 YFSETQ. With V trimmed by 5 bases and J by 3 bases, 8 bases remained unmatched. DNA of the CDR3: TGCGCCAGCAGTAGAGGGGGCGCAAGTGGAAACACCATATATTTT. Encoded protein: CASSRGGASGNTIYF.

The chain has TRBV7-9 and TRBJ1-3, with D unclear. The germline V gene encodes CDR1 SEHNR and CDR2 FQNEAQ (reference sequence). The V end was cut by 5 bases, the J end by 0 bases, with 11 bases between. CDR3 length: 15 residues. CDR3 protein: CASSQPDTSGNTIYF. In DNA, the CDR3 is TGTGCCAGCAGCCAACCCGACACCTCTGGAAACACCATATATTTT.

This clonotype has ten or more counts. V usage is TRBV6-2 or TRBV6-3 and J usage is TRBJ1-2; 8 bases line up with TRBD1. The CDR3 sequence is 15 residues long. Germline V gene data show CDR1 as MNHEY and CDR2 as SVGEGT. V was pared by 6 bases and J by 7 bases, with 13 bases of the junction left unmatched. In nucleotides, the CDR3 is TGTGCCAGCAGCCGTCCGGACAGGGCCAGAGGTGGCTACACCTTC. Its protein is CASSRPDRARGGYTF.

In its sample, this clonotype was seen a few times. The V and J genes are TRBV3-1 and TRBJ1-1; 7 bases agree with TRBD1. V gave up 4 bases and J gave up 0 bases; unmatched junction bases: 5. The CDR3 is 15 amino acids. Germline values: CDR1 LGHDT, CDR2 YNNKEL (reference sequence). In DNA, the CDR3 is TGTGCCAGCAGCCCGACAGGGACAATGAACACTGAAGCTTTCTTT. This sequence encodes CASSPTGTMNTEAFF. Drawing the rest from reference TRBV3-1 and TRBJ1-1, the complete variable domain is DTAVSQTPKYLVTQMGNDKSIKCEQNLGHDTMYWYKQDSKKFLKIMFSYNNKELIINETVPNRFSPKSPDKAHLNLHINSLELGDSAVYFCASSPTGTMNTEAFFGQGTRLTVV.

This clonotype has just a few counts. V usage is TRBV12-3 or TRBV12-4 and J usage is TRBJ1-1; 9 bases fit TRBD1. J was trimmed by 6 bases and V by 5 bases; bases with no gene match: 4. The CDR3 is made up of 13 amino acids. The DNA for the CDR3 is TGTGCCAGCAGTCCCCGGGACAGGGCTGAAGCTTTCTTT. This translates into CASSPRDRAEAFF.

Written as DNA, the CDR3 is TGTGCCAGCAGTTACAGCGGGGGAGGGAATTCACCCCTCCACTTT. Translating it yields CASSYSGGGNSPLHF. The genes are TRBV6-6 and TRBJ1-6; perhaps TRBD1 as D (5 bases). There are 15 residues in the CDR3. V was cut by 2 bases and J by 7 bases, with 12 bases left in between. Germline values: CDR1 MNHNY, CDR2 SVGAGI (reference sequence).

In this sample, this clonotype turned up a few times. The chain has TRBV2 and TRBJ2-3, with D unresolved. The CDR3 has 14 amino acids. The V gene's germline CDR1 is SNHLY and CDR2 FYNNEI. V lost 2 bases and J lost 4, with 10 bases in between. CDR3 sequence (DNA): TGTGCCAGCAGTGAACGTACAGAGGCAGATACGCAGTATTTT. This codes for CASSERTEADTQYF. Combining the CDR3 with reference TRBV2 and TRBJ2-3 gives the whole variable domain EPEVTQTPSHQVTQMGQEVILRCVPISNHLYFYWYRQILGQKVEFLVSFYNNEISEKSEIFDDQFSVERPDGSNFTLKIRSTKLEDSAMYFCASSERTEADTQYFGPGTRLTVL.

V is TRBV7-2 and J is TRBJ1-6, with unresolved D. Germline lookup yields CDR1 SGHTA and CDR2 FQGNSA. The CDR3 consists of 14 residues. Trimming shortened V by 6 bases and J by 0 bases, and 6 bases separated the two germline ends. This chain's CDR3 is CASRWSSYNSPLHF. The DNA of the CDR3 is TGTGCCAGCAGGTGGAGCTCCTATAATTCACCCCTCCACTTT.

This sequence joins TRBV7-2 and TRBJ1-2; a possible D gene is TRBD1 (5 bases). Germline CDR1 SGHTA, CDR2 FQGNSA. Trimming took 5 bases from V and 5 from J, leaving 9 bases between them. The CDR3 spans 12 residues. The CDR3 region is CASSDQGYGYTF. CDR3 DNA sequence: TGTGCCAGCAGCGACCAGGGTTATGGCTACACCTTC. Using reference TRBV7-2 and TRBJ1-2 for the parts outside the CDR3, the full variable domain is GAGVSQSPSNKVTEKGKDVELRCDPISGHTALYWYRQSLGQGLEFLIYFQGNSAPDKSGLPSDRFSAERTGGSVSTLTIQRTQQEDSAVYLCASSDQGYGYTFGSGTRLTVV.

This clonotype was counted many times. This sequence joins TRBV10-2 and TRBJ2-5; 7 bases agree with TRBD1. J lost 1 base, V lost 8 bases, and 10 bases had no gene match. Germline V lookup: CDR1 WSHSY, CDR2 SAAADI. The CDR3 totals 15 residues. This CDR3 is CASLEAGGVQETQYF. CDR3 nucleotides: TGCGCCAGCCTAGAGGCAGGGGGAGTCCAAGAGACCCAGTACTTC.

There are a few counts of this clonotype. The genes are TRBV7-6 and TRBJ2-1; 8 bases are shared with TRBD1. The CDR3 is 15 residues long. J lost 6 bases, V lost 4 bases, and 8 bases had no gene match. Germline V gives CDR1 SGHVS, CDR2 FNYEAQ. CDR3: CASSSYDRGGNEQFF. CDR3 bases: TGTGCCAGCAGCTCCTACGACAGGGGTGGCAATGAGCAGTTCTTC.

The sample holds many counts of this clonotype. The chain links TRBV27 to TRBJ2-2; D might be TRBD2 (6 bases). This CDR3 region has 14 residues. Germline CDR1 and CDR2: MNHEY and SMNVEV (reference sequence). Trimming left V 3 bases short and J 4 bases short, with 9 bases between. In DNA form, the CDR3 reads TGTGCCAGCAGTTTCCCCGGGGGCACCGGGGAGCTGTTTTTT. Its protein product is CASSFPGGTGELFF.